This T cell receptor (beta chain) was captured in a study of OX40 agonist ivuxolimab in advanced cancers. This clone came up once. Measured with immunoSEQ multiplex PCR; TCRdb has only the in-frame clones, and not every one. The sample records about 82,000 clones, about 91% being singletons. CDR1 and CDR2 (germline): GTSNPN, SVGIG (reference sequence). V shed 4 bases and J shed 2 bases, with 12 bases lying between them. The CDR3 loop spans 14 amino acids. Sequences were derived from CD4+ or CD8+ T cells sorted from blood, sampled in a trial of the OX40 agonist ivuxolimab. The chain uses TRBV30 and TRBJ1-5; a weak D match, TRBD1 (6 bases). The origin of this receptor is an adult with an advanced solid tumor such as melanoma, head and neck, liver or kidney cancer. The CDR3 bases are TGTGCCTGGACTACCGCAGGGGGCAATCAGCCCCAGCATTTT. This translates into CAWTTAGGNQPQHF.